One and the same sample provided the 8 T cell receptor beta chains below, sequenced in a study of cytotoxic CD8 clonotypes in ibrutinib-treated CLL. The assay was immunoSEQ multiplex PCR, and TCRdb's table has in-frame clones only and misses some. This table has about 44,000 clones, 60% to 75% appearing once. The source was PBMCs, collected after 12 months of ibrutinib treatment. Receptors were obtained from a human donor with chronic lymphocytic leukemia.

The chain recombines TRBV15 with TRBJ2-3, with TRBD2 matching 12 bases. CDR1 and CDR2 from the germline V gene are LNHNV and YYDKDF (reference sequence). Losses at the gene ends were 2 bases for V and 3 bases for J; bases not matched to a gene: 3. The CDR3 contains 16 residues. CDR3 coding DNA: TGTGCCACCAGCAGATCAGGACTAGCGGGGACAGATACGCAGTATTTT. It specifies CATSRSGLAGTDTQYF.

The chain recombines TRBV11-2 with TRBJ2-2; 9 bases are a match to TRBD2. The CDR3 contains 15 residues. CDR1 and CDR2 from the germline V gene are SGHAT and FQNNGV. V lost 0 bases to trimming and J lost 4 bases; unmatched junction nucleotides: 0. Here the CDR3 reads CASSLDSGSTGELFF. For the CDR3, the DNA is TGTGCCAGCAGCTTAGATAGCGGGAGCACCGGGGAGCTGTTTTTT.

This clone occurred once. The chain carries TRBV21-1 and TRBJ1-3; the D call in the table, TRBD1, was not verified against the DNA. TRBV21-1 has pseudogene status. The CDR3 spans 22 residues. CDR3 nucleotides: TGTGCCAGCTTTGGTCCTTGGTGTAACAGGGGGACCTTCTTCCCCTCTGGAAACACCATATATTTT. It is translated as CASFGPWCNRGTFFPSGNTIYF.

The chain couples TRBV5-1 to TRBJ1-2, with 7 bases matching TRBD1. The CDR3 has 14 residues. Germline-derived CDR1 and CDR2 are SGHRS and YFSETQ. V trimming: 4 bases; J trimming: 1 base; junction bases outside the gene matches: 4. In nucleotides, the CDR3 is TGCGCCAGCAGCCGGGACAGCAGTAACTATGGCTACACCTTC. This gives the protein CASSRDSSNYGYTF. The whole variable domain, remainder taken from reference TRBV5-1 and TRBJ1-2, is KAGVTQTPRYLIKTRGQQVTLSCSPISGHRSVSWYQQTPGQGLQFLFEYFSETQRNKGNFPGRFSGRQFSNSRSEMNVSTLELGDSALYLCASSRDSSNYGYTFGSGTRLTVV.

V and J are TRBV28 and TRBJ2-1, with 11 bases identical to TRBD2. From germline, CDR1 is MDHEN and CDR2 SYDVKM. CDR3 length: 15 amino acids. V dropped 8 bases and J dropped 7; count of bases not matched to a gene: 10. The CDR3: CASGNSGRGKNEQFF. The DNA of the CDR3 is TGTGCCAGCGGTAATAGCGGGAGGGGGAAAAATGAGCAGTTCTTC.

This clone has a handful of counts. This sequence joins TRBV4-3 and TRBJ2-7; no definite D call. The CDR3 runs to 14 residues. Per germline, CDR1 LGHNA and CDR2 YSLEER. V lost 1 base to trimming and J lost 2 bases, with 9 bases between them. The CDR3 loop reads CASSQVGNTYEQYF. The CDR3 coding sequence is TGCGCCAGCAGCCAAGTAGGGAATACCTACGAGCAGTACTTC.

The gene calls are TRBV30 and TRBJ1-5, with D hard to call. The V gene's germline CDR1 is GTSNPN and CDR2 SVGIG (reference sequence). Trimming left V 1 base short and J 4 bases short, with 5 bases between. The CDR3 is 12 amino acids. CDR3 in DNA: TGTGCCTGGAGTGACCAAAATCAGCCCCAGCATTTT. It is translated as CAWSDQNQPQHF.

This clone was counted between two and nine times. This chain links TRBV28 with TRBJ2-1, with TRBD1 identical over 7 bases. CDR3 length equals 13 residues. The V gene end was trimmed by 8 bases and the J gene end by 2 bases; junction bases not matched to a gene: 3. Germline CDR1 is MDHEN and CDR2 is SYDVKM. CDR3 DNA: TGTGCCAGCCTAGGGGGCCCCTACAATGAGCAGTTCTTC. It encodes CASLGGPYNEQFF.